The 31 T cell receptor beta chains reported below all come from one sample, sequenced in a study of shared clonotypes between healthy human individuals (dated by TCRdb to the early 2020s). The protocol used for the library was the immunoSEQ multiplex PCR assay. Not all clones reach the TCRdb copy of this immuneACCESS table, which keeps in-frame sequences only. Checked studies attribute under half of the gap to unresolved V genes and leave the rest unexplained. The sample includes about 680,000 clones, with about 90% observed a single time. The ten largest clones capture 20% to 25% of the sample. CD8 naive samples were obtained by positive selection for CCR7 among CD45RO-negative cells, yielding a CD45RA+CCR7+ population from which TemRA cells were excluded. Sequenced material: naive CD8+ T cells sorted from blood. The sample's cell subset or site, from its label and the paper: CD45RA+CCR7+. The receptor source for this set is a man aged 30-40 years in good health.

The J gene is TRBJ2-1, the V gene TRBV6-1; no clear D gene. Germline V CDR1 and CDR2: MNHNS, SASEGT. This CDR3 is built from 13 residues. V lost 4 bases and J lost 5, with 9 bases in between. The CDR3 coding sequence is TGTGCCAGCAGTGCGGCGGCTAACAATGAGCAGTTCTTC. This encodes CASSAAANNEQFF.

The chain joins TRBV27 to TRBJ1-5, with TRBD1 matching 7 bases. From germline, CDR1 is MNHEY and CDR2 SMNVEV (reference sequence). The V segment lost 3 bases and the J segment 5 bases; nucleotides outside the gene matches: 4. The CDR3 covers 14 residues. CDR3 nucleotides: TGTGCCAGCAGTTTCACAGGGGTGGATCAGCCCCAGCATTTT. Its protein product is CASSFTGVDQPQHF.

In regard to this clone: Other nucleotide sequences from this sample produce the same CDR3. The CDR3 spells CASRTGNTEAFF. The DNA of the CDR3 is TGTGCCAGCAGGACGGGGAACACTGAAGCTTTCTTT. The rearrangement joins TRBV27 to TRBJ1-1; D is unclear. CDR3 length equals 12 residues. Trimming pared 6 bases from V and 1 base from J, leaving 6 bases between. Germline V lookup: CDR1 MNHEY, CDR2 SMNVEV (reference sequence).

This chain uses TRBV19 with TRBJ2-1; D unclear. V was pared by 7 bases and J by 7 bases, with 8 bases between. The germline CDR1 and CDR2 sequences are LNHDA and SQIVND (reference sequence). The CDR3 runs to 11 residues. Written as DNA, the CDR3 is TGTGCCAGTACCCCGGGTAATGAGCAGTTCTTC. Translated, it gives CASTPGNEQFF.

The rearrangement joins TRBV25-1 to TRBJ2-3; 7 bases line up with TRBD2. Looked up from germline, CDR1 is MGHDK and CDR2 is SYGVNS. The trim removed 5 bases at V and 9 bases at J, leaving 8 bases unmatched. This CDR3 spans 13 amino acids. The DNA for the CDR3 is TGTGCCAGCAGTAACGGGAGGTCGAAGACGCAGTATTTT. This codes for CASSNGRSKTQYF.

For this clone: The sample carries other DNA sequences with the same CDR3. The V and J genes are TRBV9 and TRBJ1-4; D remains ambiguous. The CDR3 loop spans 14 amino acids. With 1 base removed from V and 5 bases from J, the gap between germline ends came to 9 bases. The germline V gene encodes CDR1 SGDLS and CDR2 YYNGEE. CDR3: CASSVSGGNEKLFF. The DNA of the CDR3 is TGTGCCAGCAGCGTATCGGGAGGCAATGAAAAACTGTTTTTT.

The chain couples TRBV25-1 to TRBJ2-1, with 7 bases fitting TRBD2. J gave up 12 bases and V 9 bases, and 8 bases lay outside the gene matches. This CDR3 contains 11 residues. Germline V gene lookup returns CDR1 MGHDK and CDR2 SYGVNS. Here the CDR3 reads CASRSGKVQFF. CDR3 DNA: TGTGCCAGTAGAAGCGGGAAGGTGCAGTTCTTC.

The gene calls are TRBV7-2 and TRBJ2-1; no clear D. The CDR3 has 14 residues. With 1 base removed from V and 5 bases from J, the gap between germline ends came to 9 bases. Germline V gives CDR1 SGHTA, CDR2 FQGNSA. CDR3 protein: CASSLVLGHNEQFF. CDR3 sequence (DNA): TGTGCCAGCAGCTTAGTGCTGGGCCACAATGAGCAGTTCTTC.

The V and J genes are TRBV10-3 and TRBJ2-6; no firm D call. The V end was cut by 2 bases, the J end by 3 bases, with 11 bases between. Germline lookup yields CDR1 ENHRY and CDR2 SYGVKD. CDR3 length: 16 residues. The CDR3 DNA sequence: TGTGCCATCAGTGAGCTTGATATGCGTGGGGCCAACGTCCTGACTTTC. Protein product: CAISELDMRGANVLTF.

CDR3 sequence: CASSQAPRGQPAETQYF. In DNA form, the CDR3 reads TGTGCCAGCAGCCAAGCCCCCCGGGGACAACCCGCCGAGACCCAGTACTTC. The genes are TRBV11-2 and TRBJ2-5, with D possibly TRBD1 on 6 matching bases. The V end was cut by 5 bases, the J end by 5 bases, with 24 bases between. From germline, CDR1 is SGHAT and CDR2 FQNNGV. CDR3 size: 17 residues.

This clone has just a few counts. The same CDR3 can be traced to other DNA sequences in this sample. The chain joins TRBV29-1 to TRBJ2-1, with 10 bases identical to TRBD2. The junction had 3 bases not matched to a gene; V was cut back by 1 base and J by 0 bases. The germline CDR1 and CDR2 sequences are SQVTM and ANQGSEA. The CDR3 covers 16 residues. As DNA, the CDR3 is TGCAGCGTTGAAGGTACTAGCGGGAACTCCTACAATGAGCAGTTCTTC. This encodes CSVEGTSGNSYNEQFF.

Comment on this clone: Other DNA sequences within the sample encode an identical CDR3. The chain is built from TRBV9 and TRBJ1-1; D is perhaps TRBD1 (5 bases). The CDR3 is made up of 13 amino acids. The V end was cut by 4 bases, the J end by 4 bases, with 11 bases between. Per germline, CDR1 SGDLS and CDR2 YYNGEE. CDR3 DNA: TGTGCCAGCAGCACCGGGGGGGGCACTGAAGCTTTCTTT. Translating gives CASSTGGGTEAFF.

CDR3 sequence reads: CASSVQLLGTDTQYF. CDR3 sequence (DNA): TGTGCCAGCAGTGTACAACTTTTGGGCACAGATACGCAGTATTTT. The V and J genes are TRBV27 and TRBJ2-3; D remains unclear. This CDR3 comprises 15 residues. Germline V CDR1 and CDR2: MNHEY, SMNVEV (reference sequence). Trimming stripped 5 bases from V and 1 base from J, with 13 bases between.

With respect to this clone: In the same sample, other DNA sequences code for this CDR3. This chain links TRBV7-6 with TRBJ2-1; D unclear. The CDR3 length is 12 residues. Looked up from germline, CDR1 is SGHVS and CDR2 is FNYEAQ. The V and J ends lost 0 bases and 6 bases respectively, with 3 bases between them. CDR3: CASSLASNEQFF. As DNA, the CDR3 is TGTGCCAGCAGCTTAGCCAGCAATGAGCAGTTCTTC.

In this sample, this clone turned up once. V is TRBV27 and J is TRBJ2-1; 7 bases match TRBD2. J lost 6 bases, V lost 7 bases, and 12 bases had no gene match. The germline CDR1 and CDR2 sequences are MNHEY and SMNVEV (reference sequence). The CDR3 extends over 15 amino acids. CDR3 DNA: TGTGCCAGCACCCTAACGGCGGGAGTTCTCAATGAGCAGTTCTTC. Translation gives CASTLTAGVLNEQFF.

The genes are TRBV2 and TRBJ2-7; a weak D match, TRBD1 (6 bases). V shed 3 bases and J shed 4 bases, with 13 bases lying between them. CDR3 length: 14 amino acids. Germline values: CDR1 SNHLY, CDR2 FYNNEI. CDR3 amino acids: CASSDYRDLYEQYF. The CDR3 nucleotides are TGTGCCAGCAGTGATTACAGGGACCTATACGAGCAGTACTTC.

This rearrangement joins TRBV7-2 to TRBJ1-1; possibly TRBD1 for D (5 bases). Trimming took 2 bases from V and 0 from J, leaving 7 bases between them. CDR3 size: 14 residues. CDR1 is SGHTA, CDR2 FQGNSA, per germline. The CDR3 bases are TGTGCCAGCAGCTTAAAGGGGATGAACACTGAAGCTTTCTTT. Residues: CASSLKGMNTEAFF. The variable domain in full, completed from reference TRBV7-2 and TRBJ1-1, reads GAGVSQSPSNKVTEKGKDVELRCDPISGHTALYWYRQSLGQGLEFLIYFQGNSAPDKSGLPSDRFSAERTGGSVSTLTIQRTQQEDSAVYLCASSLKGMNTEAFFGQGTRLTVV.

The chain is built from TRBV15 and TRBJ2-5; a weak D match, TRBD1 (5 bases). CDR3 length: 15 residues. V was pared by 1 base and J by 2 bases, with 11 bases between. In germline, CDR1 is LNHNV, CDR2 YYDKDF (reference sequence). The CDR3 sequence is CATSRVGNRQETQYF. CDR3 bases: TGTGCCACCAGCAGAGTGGGGAACAGGCAAGAGACCCAGTACTTC.

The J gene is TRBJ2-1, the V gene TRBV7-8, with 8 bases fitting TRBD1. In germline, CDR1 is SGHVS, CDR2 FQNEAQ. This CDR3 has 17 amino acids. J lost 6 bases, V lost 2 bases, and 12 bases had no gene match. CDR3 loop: CASSLRVWTGTRNEQFF. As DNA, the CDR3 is TGTGCCAGCAGCTTAAGAGTTTGGACAGGGACCCGCAATGAGCAGTTCTTC. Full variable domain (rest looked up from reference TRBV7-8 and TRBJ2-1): GAGVSQSPRYKVAKRGQDVALRCDPISGHVSLFWYQQALGQGPEFLTYFQNEAQLDKSGLPSDRFFAERPEGSVSTLKIQRTQQEDSAVYLCASSLRVWTGTRNEQFFGPGTRLTVL.

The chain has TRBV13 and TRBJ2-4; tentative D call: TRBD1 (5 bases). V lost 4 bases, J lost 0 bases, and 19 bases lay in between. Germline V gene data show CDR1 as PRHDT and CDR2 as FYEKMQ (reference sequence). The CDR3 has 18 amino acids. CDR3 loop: CASSSVVEAGKAKNIQYF. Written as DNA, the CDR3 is TGTGCCAGCAGCTCCGTCGTAGAGGCAGGGAAAGCCAAAAACATTCAGTACTTC.

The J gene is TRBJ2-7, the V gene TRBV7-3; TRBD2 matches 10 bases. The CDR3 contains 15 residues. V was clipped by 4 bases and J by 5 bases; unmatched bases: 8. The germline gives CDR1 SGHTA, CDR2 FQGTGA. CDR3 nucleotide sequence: TGTGCCAGCAGCTCCGATCTAGCGGGAGTCAACGAGCAGTACTTC. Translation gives CASSSDLAGVNEQYF.

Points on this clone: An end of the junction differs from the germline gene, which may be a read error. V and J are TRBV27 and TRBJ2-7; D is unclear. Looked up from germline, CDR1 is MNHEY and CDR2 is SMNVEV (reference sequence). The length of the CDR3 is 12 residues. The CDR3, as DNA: TGTGCCAGCAGTCGCGTCGGCCAAGAGCTGTACTTC. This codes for CASSRVGQELYF.

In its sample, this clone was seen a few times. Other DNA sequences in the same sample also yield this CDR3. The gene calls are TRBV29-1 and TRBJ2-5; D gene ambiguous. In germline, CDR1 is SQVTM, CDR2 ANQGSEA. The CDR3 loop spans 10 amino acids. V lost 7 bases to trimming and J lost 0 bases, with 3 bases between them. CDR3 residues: CSADQETQYF. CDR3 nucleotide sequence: TGCAGCGCGGACCAAGAGACCCAGTACTTC.

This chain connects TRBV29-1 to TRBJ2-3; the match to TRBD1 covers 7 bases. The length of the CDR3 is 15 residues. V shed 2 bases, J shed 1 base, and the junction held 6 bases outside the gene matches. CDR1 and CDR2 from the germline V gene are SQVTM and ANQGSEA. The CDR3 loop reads CSVELTDRRTDTQYF. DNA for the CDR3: TGCAGCGTTGAACTTACGGACAGGCGCACAGATACGCAGTATTTT.

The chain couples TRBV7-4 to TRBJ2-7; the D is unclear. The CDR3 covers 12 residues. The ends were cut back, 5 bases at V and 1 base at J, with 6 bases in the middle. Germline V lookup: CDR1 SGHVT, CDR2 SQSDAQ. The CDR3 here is CASSHASYEQYF. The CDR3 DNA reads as TGTGCCAGCAGCCATGCTTCCTACGAGCAGTACTTC.

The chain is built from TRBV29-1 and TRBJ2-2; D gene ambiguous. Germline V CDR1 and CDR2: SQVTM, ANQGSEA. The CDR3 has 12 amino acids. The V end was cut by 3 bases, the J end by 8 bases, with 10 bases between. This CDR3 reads CSVDLTAGELFF. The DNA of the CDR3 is TGCAGCGTTGATTTAACTGCTGGGGAGCTGTTTTTT.

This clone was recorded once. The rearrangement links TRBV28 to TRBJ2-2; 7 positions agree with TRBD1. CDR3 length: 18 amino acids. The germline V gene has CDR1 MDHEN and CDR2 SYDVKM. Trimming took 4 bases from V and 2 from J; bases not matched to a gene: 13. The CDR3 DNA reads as TGTGCCAGCAGTTGGGGCTACCGGGACAGCGATAACACCGGGGAGCTGTTTTTT. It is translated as CASSWGYRDSDNTGELFF.

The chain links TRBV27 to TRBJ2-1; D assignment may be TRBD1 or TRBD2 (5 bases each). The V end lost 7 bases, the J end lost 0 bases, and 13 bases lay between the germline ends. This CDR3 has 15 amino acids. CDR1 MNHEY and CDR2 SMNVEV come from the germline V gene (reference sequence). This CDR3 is CASTMGESSYNEQFF. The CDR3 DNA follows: TGTGCCAGCACCATGGGGGAAAGCTCCTACAATGAGCAGTTCTTC.

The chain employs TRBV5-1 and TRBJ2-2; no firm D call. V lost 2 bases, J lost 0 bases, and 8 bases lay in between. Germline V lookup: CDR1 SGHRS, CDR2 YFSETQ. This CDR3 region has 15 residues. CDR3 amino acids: CASSFGESNTGELFF. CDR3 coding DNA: TGCGCCAGCAGCTTCGGTGAATCGAACACCGGGGAGCTGTTTTTT.

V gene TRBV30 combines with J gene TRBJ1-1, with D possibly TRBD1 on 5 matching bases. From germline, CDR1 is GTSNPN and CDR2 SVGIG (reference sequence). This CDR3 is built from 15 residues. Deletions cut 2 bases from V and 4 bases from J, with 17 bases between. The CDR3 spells CAWSPQPGPATEAFF. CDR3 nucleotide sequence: TGTGCCTGGAGTCCACAACCGGGACCCGCCACTGAAGCTTTCTTT.

The CDR3 DNA reads as TGTGCCAGCAGGCGAGGACAGGCCGGAAATAGGAACACTGAAGCTTTCTTT. It encodes CASRRGQAGNRNTEAFF. V is TRBV11-2 and J is TRBJ1-1, with TRBD1 identical over 7 bases. Germline assignment: CDR1 SGHAT and CDR2 FQNNGV. With 6 bases clipped from V and 1 base from J, the junction kept 14 bases outside the gene matches. This CDR3 is 17 amino acids long.